This T cell receptor (beta chain) derives from a study of blood T cell repertoires in COVID-19. CDR1 and CDR2 from the germline V gene are LGHNA and YSLEER. The CDR3 covers 15 residues. Trimming removed 0 bases from V and 2 bases from J, with 10 bases in between. Per the authors' pipeline: Researchers report that nucleated cell counts were estimated from reference gene primer amplification. Only in-frame clones appear in the TCRdb table, and some are missing; sequencing was by immunoSEQ multiplex PCR. V and J calls and clone size are given by that table; D and trimming were obtained from the DNA. The table records approximately 300,000 clones, 90% of them present only once. Those who participated ranged in age from roughly 18 to 89 years and resided in around 22 US areas. Cohorts were based on clinical histories the participants reported.

The sequencing sample was made of PBMCs or T cells enriched from blood (not recorded which). The chain carries TRBV4-3 and TRBJ1-2; no clear D gene. The source is a man aged 60 to 69 who had recovered from COVID-19. CDR3 residues: CASSQEARSNYGYTF. In nucleotides, the CDR3 is TGCGCCAGCAGCCAAGAGGCCAGATCAAACTATGGCTACACCTTC.